This T cell receptor beta chain was recorded in a study of control samples from healthy donors and cancer patients. Sequenced by immunoSEQ multiplex PCR; TCRdb stores in-frame clones only, minus some. The profile covers 98,000 or so clones, with approximately 81% appearing a single time and 8% to 11% taken by the ten largest. The sequencing sample was made of blood. This TCR was sampled from a woman under 40 in good health.

DNA of the CDR3: TGTGCCAGCAGCGTAGTAGGGGCGAGTCAAGAGACCCAGTACTTC. This encodes CASSVVGASQETQYF. This rearrangement joins TRBV9 to TRBJ2-5, with D possibly being TRBD1 (5 bases). The V end lost 0 bases, the J end lost 2 bases, and 11 bases lay between the germline ends. Germline V lookup: CDR1 SGDLS, CDR2 YYNGEE. This CDR3 has 15 amino acids.